This T cell receptor (beta chain) was recovered during a study of cytomegalovirus exposure and HLA in healthy donors. Study-level information: An analysis done earlier identified 117 million unique TCR beta sequences from about 179 million T cells. Study-wide results and limits: When a later analysis compared HLA-associated TCR beta chains with equally common others, the HLA-associated chains turned out to be more clonally expanded and to have lower generation probabilities. Diagnosis of cytomegalovirus status made by the classifier reportedly showed high specificity and sensitivity. Reportedly, fewer N-insertions than the approximately 700-donor mean appeared in an Asian-associated ancestry cluster in a later analysis.

V shed 6 bases and J shed 8 bases, with 14 bases lying between them. This CDR3 is 13 amino acids long. The germline V gene encodes CDR1 MDHEN and CDR2 SYDVKM. Comment on this clone: The antigen remains undetermined.

Primers for the PCR totalled 60 Vbeta and 13 Jbeta. Sequencing used immunoSEQ multiplex PCR; TCRdb keeps in-frame clones, though not all of them. The sample has about 100,000 clones; roughly 74% are singletons. V gene TRBV28 combines with J gene TRBJ1-3; no clear D gene. The receptor's source is a woman aged 70-85 years in good health and CMV-seropositive. Sequencing was carried out using PBMCs. The DNA for the CDR3 is TGTGCCAGCAGGATCGGGCACGGGGACACCATATATTTT. This gives the protein CASRIGHGDTIYF.